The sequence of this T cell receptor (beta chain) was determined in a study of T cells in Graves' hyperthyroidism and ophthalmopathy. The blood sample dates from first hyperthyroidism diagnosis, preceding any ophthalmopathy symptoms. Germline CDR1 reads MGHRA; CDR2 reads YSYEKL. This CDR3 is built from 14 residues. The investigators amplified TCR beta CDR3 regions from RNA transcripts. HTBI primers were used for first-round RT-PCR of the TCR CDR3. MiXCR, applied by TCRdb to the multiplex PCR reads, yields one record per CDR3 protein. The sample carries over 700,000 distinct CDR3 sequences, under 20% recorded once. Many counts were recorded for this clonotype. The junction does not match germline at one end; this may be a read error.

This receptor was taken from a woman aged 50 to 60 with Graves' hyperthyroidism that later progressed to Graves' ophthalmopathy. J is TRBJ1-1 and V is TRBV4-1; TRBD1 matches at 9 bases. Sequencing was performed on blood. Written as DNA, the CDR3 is TGCGCCAGCACCCAACAGGGGGCGCTCACTGAAGCTTTCTTT. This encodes CASTQQGALTEAFF.